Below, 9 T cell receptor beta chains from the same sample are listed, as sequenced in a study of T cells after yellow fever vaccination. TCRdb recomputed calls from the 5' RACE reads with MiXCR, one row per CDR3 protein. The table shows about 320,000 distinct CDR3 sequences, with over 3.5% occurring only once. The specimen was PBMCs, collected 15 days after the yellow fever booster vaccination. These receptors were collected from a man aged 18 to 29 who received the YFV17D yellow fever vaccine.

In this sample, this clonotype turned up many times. The CDR3 spells CSASSPADTQYF. The CDR3 DNA follows: TGCAGTGCTAGCTCCCCGGCAGATACGCAGTATTTT. The chain uses TRBV20-1 and TRBJ2-3; D is undetermined. The CDR3 has 12 residues. Trimming shortened V by 3 bases and J by 4 bases, and 8 bases separated the two germline ends. Germline V gene lookup returns CDR1 DFQATT and CDR2 SNEGSKA (reference sequence).

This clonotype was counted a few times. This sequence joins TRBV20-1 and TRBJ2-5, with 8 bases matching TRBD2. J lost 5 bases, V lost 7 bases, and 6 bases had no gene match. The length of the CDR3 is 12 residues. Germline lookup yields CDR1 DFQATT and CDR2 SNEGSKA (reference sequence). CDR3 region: CSVPGGLETQYF. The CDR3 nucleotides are TGCAGTGTCCCGGGGGGGCTGGAGACCCAGTACTTC.

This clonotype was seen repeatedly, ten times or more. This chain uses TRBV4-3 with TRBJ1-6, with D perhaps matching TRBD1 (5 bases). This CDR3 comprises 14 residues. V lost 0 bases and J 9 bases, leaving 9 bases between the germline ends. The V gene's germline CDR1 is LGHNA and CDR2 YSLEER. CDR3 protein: CASSQDRGVSPLHF. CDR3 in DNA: TGCGCCAGCAGCCAAGATCGGGGGGTTTCACCCCTCCACTTT.

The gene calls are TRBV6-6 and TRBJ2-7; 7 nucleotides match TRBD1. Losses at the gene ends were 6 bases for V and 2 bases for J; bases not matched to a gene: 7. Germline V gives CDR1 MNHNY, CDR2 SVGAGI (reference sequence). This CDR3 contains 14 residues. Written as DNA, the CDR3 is TGTGCCAGCAGCCCAACCGACAGGGCCTACGAGCAGTACGTC. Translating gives CASSPTDRAYEQYV.

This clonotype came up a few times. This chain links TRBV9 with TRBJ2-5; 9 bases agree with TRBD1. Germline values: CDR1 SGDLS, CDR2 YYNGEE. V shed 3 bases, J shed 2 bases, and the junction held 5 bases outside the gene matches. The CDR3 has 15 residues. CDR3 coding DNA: TGTGCCAGCAGCGCCTGGGACAGGGATCAAGAGACCCAGTACTTC. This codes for CASSAWDRDQETQYF.

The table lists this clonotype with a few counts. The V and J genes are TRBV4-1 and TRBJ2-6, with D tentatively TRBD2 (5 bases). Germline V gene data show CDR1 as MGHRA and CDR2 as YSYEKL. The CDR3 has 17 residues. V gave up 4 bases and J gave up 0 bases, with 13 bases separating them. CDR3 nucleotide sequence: TGCGCCAGCAGCCGAGCGGCCCACAGCTCTGGGGCCAACGTCCTGACTTTC. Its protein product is CASSRAAHSSGANVLTF.

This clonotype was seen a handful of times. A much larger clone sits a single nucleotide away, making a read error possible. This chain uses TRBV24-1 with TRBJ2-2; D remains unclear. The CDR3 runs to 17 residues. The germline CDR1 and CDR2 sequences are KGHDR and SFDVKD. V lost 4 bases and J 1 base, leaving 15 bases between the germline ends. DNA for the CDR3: TGTGCCACCAGTGACTCTGGGTGGCGTAGGAACACCGGGGAGCTGTTTTTT. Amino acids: CATSDSGWRRNTGELFF.

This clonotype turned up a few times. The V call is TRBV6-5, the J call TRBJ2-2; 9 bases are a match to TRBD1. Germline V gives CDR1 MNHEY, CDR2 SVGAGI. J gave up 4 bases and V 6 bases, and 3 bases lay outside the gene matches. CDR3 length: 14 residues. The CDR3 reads CASRKTGGTGELFF. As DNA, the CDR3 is TGTGCCAGCAGGAAGACAGGGGGCACCGGGGAGCTGTTTTTT.

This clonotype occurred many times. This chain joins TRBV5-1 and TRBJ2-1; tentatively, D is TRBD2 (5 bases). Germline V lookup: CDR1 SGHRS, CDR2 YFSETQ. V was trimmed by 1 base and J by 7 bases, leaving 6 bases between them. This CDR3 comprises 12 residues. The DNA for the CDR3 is TGCGCCAGCAGCTTGACTAGGAATGAGCAGTTCTTC. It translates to CASSLTRNEQFF.